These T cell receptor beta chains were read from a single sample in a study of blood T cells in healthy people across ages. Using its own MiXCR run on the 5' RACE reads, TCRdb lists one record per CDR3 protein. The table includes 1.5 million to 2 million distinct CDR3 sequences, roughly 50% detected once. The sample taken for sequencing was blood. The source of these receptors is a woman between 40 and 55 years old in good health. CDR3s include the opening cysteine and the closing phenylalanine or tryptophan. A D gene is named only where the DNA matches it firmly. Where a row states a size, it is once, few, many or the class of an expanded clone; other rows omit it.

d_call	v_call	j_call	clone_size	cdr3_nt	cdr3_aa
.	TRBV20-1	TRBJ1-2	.	TGCAGTGCTAGCGGGGGCGACTATGGCTACACCTTC	CSASGGDYGYTF
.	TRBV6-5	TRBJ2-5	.	TGTGCCAGCAGTTCGGCGGGACGCCTCCAAGAGACCCAGTACTTC	CASSSAGRLQETQYF
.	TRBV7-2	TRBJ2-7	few	TGTGCCAGCAATTCTGCAGTTCCCTACGAGCAGTACTTC	CASNSAVPYEQYF
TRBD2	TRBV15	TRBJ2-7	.	TGTGCCACCAGCAGAGATCGCGGGGGGGCGGTCGAGCAGTACTTC	CATSRDRGGAVEQYF
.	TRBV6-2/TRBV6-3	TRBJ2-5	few	TGTGCCAGCAGACAGCTCTCGGGCCCCAAAGAGACCCAGTACTTC	CASRQLSGPKETQYF
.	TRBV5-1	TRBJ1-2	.	TGCGCCAGCAGGCGCGGACAGATGAACCCTAACTATGGCTACACCTTC	CASRRGQMNPNYGYTF
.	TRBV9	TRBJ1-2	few	TGTGCCAGCAGCGAACGTCCTGGGTCATCAGGGGGCTACACCTTC	CASSERPGSSGGYTF
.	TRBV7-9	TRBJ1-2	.	TGTGCCAGCAGCTTAACCGGCAGAACGGATGGCTACACCTTC	CASSLTGRTDGYTF
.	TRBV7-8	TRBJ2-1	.	TGTGCCAGCGGCCAGATCTCACCGGGGCCCAATGAGCAGTTCTTC	CASGQISPGPNEQFF
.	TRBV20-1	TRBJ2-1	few	TGCAGTGCCCTGACTAGTTCCTACAATGAGCAGTTCTTC	CSALTSSYNEQFF